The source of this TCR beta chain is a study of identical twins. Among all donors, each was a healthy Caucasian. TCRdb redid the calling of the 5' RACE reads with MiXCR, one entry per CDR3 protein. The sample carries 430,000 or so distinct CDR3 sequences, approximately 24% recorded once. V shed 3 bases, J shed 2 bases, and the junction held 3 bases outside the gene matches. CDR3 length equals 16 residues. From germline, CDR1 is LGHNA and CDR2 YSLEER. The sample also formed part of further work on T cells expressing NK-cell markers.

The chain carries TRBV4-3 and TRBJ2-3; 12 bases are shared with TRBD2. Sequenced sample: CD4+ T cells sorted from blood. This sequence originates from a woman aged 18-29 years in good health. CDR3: CASSHRTSGATDTQYF. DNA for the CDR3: TGCGCCAGCAGCCATAGGACTAGCGGGGCCACAGATACGCAGTATTTT.